This T cell receptor (beta chain) was identified during a study of blood T cell repertoires in COVID-19. Study-wide background: Acute-phase and convalescent COVID-19 samples originated in the United States, Italy and Spain. The analysed material was cDNA or gDNA that came from T cells, B-cell-depleted T cells, or PBMCs.

Deletions cut 4 bases from V and 1 base from J, with 13 bases between. Germline-derived CDR1 and CDR2 are PRHDT and FYEKMQ (reference sequence). This CDR3 comprises 15 residues. In the original processing: Counts of nucleated cells, estimated from reference gene primer amplification, were obtained. TCRdb's table, derived via immunoSEQ multiplex PCR, lists solely in-frame clones and lacks some. V and J calls and clone size come straight from that table; D and trimming were deduced from the DNA. The sample holds under 45,000 clones; roughly 90% are singletons and the top ten take around 35%. The sample taken for sequencing was peripheral blood. V usage is TRBV13 and J usage is TRBJ1-1, with unresolved D. This TCR was sampled from a man aged 55-75 years with active or convalescent COVID-19. CDR3: CASSWPRRKNTEAFF. Written as DNA, the CDR3 is TGTGCCAGCAGCTGGCCCCGGAGAAAGAACACTGAAGCTTTCTTT.